This record looks at one TCR beta chain sequence and its context. What it recognizes is unknown. Germline CDR1 reads PRHDT; CDR2 reads FYEKMQ (reference sequence). Trimming took 5 bases from V and 6 from J; bases not matched to a gene: 13. The CDR3 extends over 15 amino acids. The sample originates from a study of PD-1 blockade in classical Hodgkin lymphoma. The method was immunoSEQ multiplex PCR; TCRdb's version includes in-frame clones alone and lacks a portion of them. The table lists over 20,000 clones, around 70% of them singletons. Notes on the study in general: The drivers behind the repertoire differences, possibly disease activity or prior therapy, remain undefined. The study found that TCR diversity rose significantly by C4D1 in CD4+ but not CD8+ cells.

Each of the patients experienced relapse following autologous stem cell transplantation, and their brentuximab vedotin exposure differed. This specimen consisted of peripheral blood mononuclear cells (PBMCs), obtained before the second cycle of nivolumab. This rearrangement joins TRBV13 to TRBJ2-7; 7 bases are a match to TRBD2. The TCR comes from a human donor with classical Hodgkin lymphoma. CDR3 bases: TGTGCCAGCAGCCCCCGGCAAGCGGGACGGGTCGAGCAGTACTTC. This gives the protein CASSPRQAGRVEQYF.